Presented here are 18 T cell receptor beta chains from one specimen sequenced in a study of T cells in localized non-small cell lung cancer. Profiled with immunoSEQ multiplex PCR; TCRdb holds only in-frame clones, not every one. The table includes about 3,000 clones, under 30% detected once. Sequenced material: lung tumor tissue, taken before any cancer treatment. These receptors were obtained from a female donor aged 60 or older with stage II squamous cell lung carcinoma.

The chain is built from TRBV18 and TRBJ1-5, with D unresolved. Trimming cost V 5 bases and J 8 bases, with 13 bases left between them. There are 13 residues in the CDR3. Germline assignment: CDR1 KGHSH and CDR2 LQKENI. The CDR3 is CASSSREREPQHF. The CDR3, as DNA: TGTGCCAGCTCAAGTAGGGAGAGGGAGCCCCAGCATTTT.

This clone showed up just once. The genes are TRBV10-2 and TRBJ2-3, with no clear D. Trimming shortened V by 4 bases and J by 6 bases, and 8 bases separated the two germline ends. Germline lookup yields CDR1 WSHSY and CDR2 SAAADI. CDR3 length: 12 residues. In DNA form, the CDR3 reads TGCGCCAGCAGTGGGCATGGGGATACGCAGTATTTT. Translation gives CASSGHGDTQYF.

CDR3 nucleotide sequence: TGTGCCAGTAGTATAGGCGGAAGTCAGCCCCAGCATTTT. Protein sequence: CASSIGGSQPQHF. The chain recombines TRBV19 with TRBJ1-5; D remains ambiguous. V was cut by 1 base and J by 6 bases, with 7 bases left in between. Looked up from germline, CDR1 is LNHDA and CDR2 is SQIVND (reference sequence). The CDR3 extends over 13 amino acids.

The genes are TRBV19 and TRBJ1-3; D gene ambiguous. This CDR3 has 14 amino acids. The germline V gene encodes CDR1 LNHDA and CDR2 SQIVND (reference sequence). V gave up 1 base and J gave up 2 bases, with 6 bases separating them. The CDR3: CASSIGAAGNTIYF. CDR3 DNA sequence: TGTGCCAGTAGTATAGGGGCGGCTGGAAACACCATATATTTT.

V gene TRBV18 combines with J gene TRBJ2-7; TRBD2 might be the D (6 bases). Germline V gene lookup returns CDR1 KGHSH and CDR2 LQKENI. The length of the CDR3 is 13 residues. V lost 3 bases to trimming and J lost 5 bases, with 11 bases between them. Written as DNA, the CDR3 is TGTGCCAGCTCACCCGACTGGGGGGACGAGCAGTACTTC. This sequence encodes CASSPDWGDEQYF.

This clone showed up just a few times. J is TRBJ1-2 and V is TRBV6-7; TRBD1 is a possible D gene (6 bases). TRBV6-7 counts as an open reading frame of uncertain function. Trimming removed 1 base at V and 7 bases at J, with 7 bases between. This CDR3 is built from 12 residues. The CDR3 loop is CASSYFRGGYTF. CDR3 nucleotides: TGTGCCAGCAGTTACTTCAGGGGTGGCTACACCTTC.

On this clone: One junction end disagrees with the germline gene, perhaps due to a read error. The chain carries TRBV10-3 and TRBJ1-2, with a possible D match to TRBD1 (6 bases). Germline V gene sequence: CDR1 ENHRY, CDR2 SYGVKD. The CDR3 extends over 13 amino acids. CDR3 sequence reads: CASSEGGDYGYTF. The CDR3 nucleotides are TGTGCCAGCAGTGAGGGGGGGGACTATGGCTACACCTTC.

In its sample, this clone was seen a few times. The J gene is TRBJ2-2, the V gene TRBV15; maybe TRBD2 (7 bases). V was shortened by 4 bases and J by 8 bases, with 17 bases between the two germline ends. This CDR3 region has 15 residues. Germline V gives CDR1 LNHNV, CDR2 YYDKDF (reference sequence). DNA for the CDR3: TGTGCCACCAGCACCCCGGTTCGGGGGGCGGGGGAGCTGTTTTTT. This translates into CATSTPVRGAGELFF.

This clone is large within its sample. For the CDR3, the DNA is TGTGCCAGCAGTGAAGCGGGAGCCCTCAATTCACCCCTCCACTTT. It is translated as CASSEAGALNSPLHF. The chain has TRBV6-1 and TRBJ1-6; D uncertain. With 0 bases removed from V and 7 bases from J, the gap between germline ends came to 10 bases. This CDR3 has 15 amino acids. The germline V gene encodes CDR1 MNHNS and CDR2 SASEGT.

This clone is medium-sized by share. This chain joins TRBV6-8 and TRBJ2-7; maybe TRBD1 (6 bases). The V gene's germline CDR1 is MNHGY and CDR2 SAAAGT. V dropped 0 bases and J dropped 6 bases, with 15 bases sitting between them. CDR3 length: 15 amino acids. CDR3 sequence: CASSYSWDTGAEQYF. The CDR3 DNA reads TGTGCCAGCAGTTACTCGTGGGACACAGGCGCCGAGCAGTACTTC.

The chain employs TRBV6-8 and TRBJ1-1; D may be TRBD1 (6 bases). Germline V CDR1 and CDR2: MNHGY, SAAAGT. This CDR3 has 14 residues. V lost 8 bases, J lost 8 bases, and 21 bases lay in between. CDR3 residues: CASSRRGQSKEAFF. The DNA of the CDR3 is TGTGCCAGCTCACGGCGCGGACAGTCCAAGGAAGCTTTCTTT.

This clone has only a few counts. The gene calls are TRBV19 and TRBJ1-1; 8 positions match TRBD1. The ends lost 2 bases at V and 7 bases at J; junction bases unmatched: 0. The CDR3 is 12 residues long. Germline V gene data show CDR1 as LNHDA and CDR2 as SQIVND (reference sequence). This CDR3 is CASSITGGEAFF. The CDR3 DNA reads as TGTGCCAGTAGTATAACAGGGGGTGAAGCTTTCTTT.

The chain links TRBV19 to TRBJ1-5; weak D call: TRBD1 (5 bases). V was clipped by 1 base and J by 0 bases, with 10 bases between them. This CDR3 has 16 residues. Germline V gene sequence: CDR1 LNHDA, CDR2 SQIVND (reference sequence). The CDR3 DNA reads TGTGCCAGTAGTATAGTCTCAGGGTATAGCAATCAGCCCCAGCATTTT. Translating gives CASSIVSGYSNQPQHF. The variable domain in full, with the rest retrieved from reference TRBV19 and TRBJ1-5, is DGGITQSPKYLFRKEGQNVTLSCEQNLNHDAMYWYRQDPGQGLRLIYYSQIVNDFQKGDIAEGYSVSREKKESFPLTVTSAQKNPTAFYLCASSIVSGYSNQPQHFGDGTRLSIL.

This clone was observed a handful of times. The chain is built from TRBV6-8 and TRBJ2-7, with D hard to call. This CDR3 is built from 13 residues. Germline CDR1 MNHGY, CDR2 SAAAGT. V lost 5 bases and J 2 bases, leaving 10 bases between the germline ends. The CDR3, as DNA: TGTGCCAGCAGTGGGTGGCAACCCTACGAGCAGTACTTC. It translates to CASSGWQPYEQYF.

V and J are TRBV5-1 and TRBJ2-2; 8 bases fit TRBD2. The CDR3 has 15 amino acids. The germline gives CDR1 SGHRS, CDR2 YFSETQ. V lost 7 bases to trimming and J lost 4 bases; unmatched junction nucleotides: 9. The chain's CDR3 is CASRDLAGSTGELFF. The CDR3 nucleotides read TGCGCCAGCCGGGATTTAGCGGGGTCCACCGGGGAGCTGTTTTTT.

This clone was counted a few times. This chain links TRBV28 with TRBJ1-6; no reliable D call. Germline V gives CDR1 MDHEN, CDR2 SYDVKM. V lost 5 bases, J lost 10 bases, and 9 bases lay in between. The CDR3 totals 12 residues. The DNA for the CDR3 is TGTGCCAGCAGTCTCCTGGGGTCACCCCTCCACTTT. Translating gives CASSLLGSPLHF.

V gene TRBV18 combines with J gene TRBJ2-1, with 9 bases lining up with TRBD1. V trimming: 3 bases; J trimming: 4 bases; junction bases outside the gene matches: 7. Germline V gene sequence: CDR1 KGHSH, CDR2 LQKENI. The CDR3 length is 16 residues. The CDR3 loop reads CASSPPTGGMYNEQFF. CDR3 nucleotide sequence: TGTGCCAGCTCACCTCCGACAGGGGGGATGTACAATGAGCAGTTCTTC.

V is TRBV14 and J is TRBJ2-3; TRBD1 might be the D (5 bases). The germline V and J ends were trimmed by 7 bases and 6 bases, with 26 bases remaining between them. The CDR3 spans 17 residues. The V gene's germline CDR1 is SGHDN and CDR2 FVKESK. The CDR3 loop reads CASTQFESGASGDTQYF. The CDR3 nucleotides read TGTGCCAGCACTCAATTCGAGAGTGGGGCTTCAGGGGATACGCAGTATTTT.